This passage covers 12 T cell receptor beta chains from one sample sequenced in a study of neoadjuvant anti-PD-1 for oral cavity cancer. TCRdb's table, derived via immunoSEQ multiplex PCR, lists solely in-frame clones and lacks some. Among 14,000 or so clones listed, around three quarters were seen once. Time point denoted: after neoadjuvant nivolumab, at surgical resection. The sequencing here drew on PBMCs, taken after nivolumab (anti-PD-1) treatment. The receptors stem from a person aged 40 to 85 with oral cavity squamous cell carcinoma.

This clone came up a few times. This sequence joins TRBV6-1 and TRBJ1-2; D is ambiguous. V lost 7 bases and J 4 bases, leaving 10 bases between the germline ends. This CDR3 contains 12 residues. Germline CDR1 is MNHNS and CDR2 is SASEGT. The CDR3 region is CASMGGIYGYTF. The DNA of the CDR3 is TGTGCCAGCATGGGAGGCATCTATGGCTACACCTTC.

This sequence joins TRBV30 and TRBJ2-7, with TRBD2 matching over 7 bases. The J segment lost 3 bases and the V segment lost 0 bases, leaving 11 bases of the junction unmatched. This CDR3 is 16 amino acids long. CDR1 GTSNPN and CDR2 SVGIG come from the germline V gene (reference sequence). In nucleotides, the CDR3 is TGTGCCTGGAGTGTTGTCCGGGGACGGGGGGACTACGAGCAGTACTTC. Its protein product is CAWSVVRGRGDYEQYF.

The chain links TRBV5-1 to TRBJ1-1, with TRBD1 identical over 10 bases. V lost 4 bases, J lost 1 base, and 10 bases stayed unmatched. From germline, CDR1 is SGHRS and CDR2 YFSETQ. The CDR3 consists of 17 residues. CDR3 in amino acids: CASSGDRGLRGNTEAFF. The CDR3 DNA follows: TGCGCCAGCAGCGGGGACAGGGGCTTGCGGGGGAACACTGAAGCTTTCTTT. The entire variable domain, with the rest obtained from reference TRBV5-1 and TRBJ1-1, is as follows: KAGVTQTPRYLIKTRGQQVTLSCSPISGHRSVSWYQQTPGQGLQFLFEYFSETQRNKGNFPGRFSGRQFSNSRSEMNVSTLELGDSALYLCASSGDRGLRGNTEAFFGQGTRLTVV.

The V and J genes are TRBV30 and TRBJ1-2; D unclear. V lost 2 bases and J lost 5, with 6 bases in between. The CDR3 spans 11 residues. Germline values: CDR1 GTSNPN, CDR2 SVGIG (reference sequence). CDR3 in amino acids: CAWSPLYGYTF. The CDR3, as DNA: TGTGCCTGGAGTCCCCTTTATGGCTACACCTTC.

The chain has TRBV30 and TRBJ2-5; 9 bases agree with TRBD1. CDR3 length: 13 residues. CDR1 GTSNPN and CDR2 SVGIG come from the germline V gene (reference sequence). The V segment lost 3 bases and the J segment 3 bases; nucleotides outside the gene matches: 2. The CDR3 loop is CAWSGDREETQYF. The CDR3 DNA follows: TGTGCCTGGAGCGGGGACAGGGAAGAGACCCAGTACTTC.

In nucleotides, the CDR3 is TGTGCCAGCAGTTCAAGGGGGGGATTCTATGGCTACACCTTC. It yields the protein CASSSRGGFYGYTF. The rearrangement links TRBV27 to TRBJ1-2; perhaps TRBD1 as D (6 bases). CDR1 and CDR2 from the germline V gene are MNHEY and SMNVEV (reference sequence). V lost 4 bases and J lost 4, with 13 bases in between. This CDR3 is built from 14 residues.

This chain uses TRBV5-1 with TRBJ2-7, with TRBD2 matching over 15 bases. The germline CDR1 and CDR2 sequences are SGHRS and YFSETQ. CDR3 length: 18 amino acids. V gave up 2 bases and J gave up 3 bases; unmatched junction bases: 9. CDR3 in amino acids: CASSFRGLAGGRSYEQYF. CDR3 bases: TGCGCCAGCAGCTTCCGAGGACTAGCGGGAGGGCGGAGCTACGAGCAGTACTTC.

The CDR3 reads CASSPRRRETQYF. The CDR3 DNA sequence: TGTGCCAGCAGCCCACGGCGTCGGGAGACCCAGTACTTC. This chain uses TRBV9 with TRBJ2-5, with D uncertain. V lost 4 bases to trimming and J lost 5 bases, with 12 bases between them. The CDR3 is 13 residues long. CDR1 and CDR2 from the germline V gene are SGDLS and YYNGEE.

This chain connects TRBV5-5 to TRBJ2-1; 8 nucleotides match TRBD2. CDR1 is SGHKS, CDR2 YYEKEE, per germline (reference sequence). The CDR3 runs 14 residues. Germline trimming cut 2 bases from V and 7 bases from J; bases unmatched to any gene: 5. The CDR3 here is CASSFGGARNEQFF. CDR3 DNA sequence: TGTGCCAGCAGCTTCGGGGGGGCCAGGAATGAGCAGTTCTTC.

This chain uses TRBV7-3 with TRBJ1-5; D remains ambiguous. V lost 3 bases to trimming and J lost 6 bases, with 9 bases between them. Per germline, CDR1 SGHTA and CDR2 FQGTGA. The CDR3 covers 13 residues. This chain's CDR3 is CASSLERGQPQHF. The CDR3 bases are TGTGCCAGCAGCTTGGAAAGAGGTCAGCCCCAGCATTTT.

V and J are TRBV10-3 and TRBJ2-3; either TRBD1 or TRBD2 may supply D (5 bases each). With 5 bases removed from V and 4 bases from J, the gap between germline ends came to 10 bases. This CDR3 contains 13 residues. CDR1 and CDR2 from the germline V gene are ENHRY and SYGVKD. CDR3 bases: TGTGCCATCAGTTCCGGGACCTCAGATACGCAGTATTTT. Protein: CAISSGTSDTQYF.

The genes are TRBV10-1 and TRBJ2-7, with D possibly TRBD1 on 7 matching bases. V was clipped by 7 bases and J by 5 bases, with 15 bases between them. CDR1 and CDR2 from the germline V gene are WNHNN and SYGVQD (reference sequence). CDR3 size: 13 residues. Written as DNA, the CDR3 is TGCGCCAGCATAGCACAGGGGAGGCACGAGCAGTACTTC. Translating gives CASIAQGRHEQYF.